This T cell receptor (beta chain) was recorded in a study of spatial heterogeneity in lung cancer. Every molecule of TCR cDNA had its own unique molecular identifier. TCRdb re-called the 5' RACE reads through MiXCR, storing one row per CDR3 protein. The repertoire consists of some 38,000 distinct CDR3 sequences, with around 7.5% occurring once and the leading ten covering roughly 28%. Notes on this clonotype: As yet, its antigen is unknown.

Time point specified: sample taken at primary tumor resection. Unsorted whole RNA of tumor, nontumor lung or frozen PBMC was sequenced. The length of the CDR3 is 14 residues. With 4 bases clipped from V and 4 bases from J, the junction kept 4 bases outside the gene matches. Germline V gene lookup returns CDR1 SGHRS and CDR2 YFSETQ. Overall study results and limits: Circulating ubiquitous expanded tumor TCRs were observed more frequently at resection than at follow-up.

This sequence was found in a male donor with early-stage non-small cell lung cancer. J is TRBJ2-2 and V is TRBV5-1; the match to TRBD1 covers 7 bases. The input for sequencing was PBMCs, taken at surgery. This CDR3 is CASSRGQSTGELFF. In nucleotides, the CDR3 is TGCGCCAGCAGCAGGGGGCAAAGCACCGGGGAGCTGTTTTTT.